Below, 26 T cell receptor beta chains from the same sample are listed, as sequenced in a study. TCRdb re-derived calls from the 5' RACE reads in MiXCR, one entry per CDR3 protein. The repertoire has roughly 6,600 distinct CDR3 sequences, approximately 60% of them found once; the top ten carry over 4%. Sequencing used tumor-infiltrating memory CD4+ T cells sorted from the breast tumor. Described subset: memory CD4+ T cells, CD4+CD45RO+CD25-. The receptor set was obtained from a female donor with breast cancer.

The chain combines TRBV7-8 with TRBJ2-5; D might be TRBD2 (6 bases). Trimming pared 5 bases from V and 1 base from J, leaving 11 bases between. Germline V CDR1 and CDR2: SGHVS, FQNEAQ. This CDR3 contains 14 residues. As DNA, the CDR3 is TGTGCCAGCAGCACCGGGACTTTCCAAGAGACCCAGTACTTC. Encoded protein: CASSTGTFQETQYF. The full variable domain, with the rest looked up from reference TRBV7-8 and TRBJ2-5, is GAGVSQSPRYKVAKRGQDVALRCDPISGHVSLFWYQQALGQGPEFLTYFQNEAQLDKSGLPSDRFFAERPEGSVSTLKIQRTQQEDSAVYLCASSTGTFQETQYFGPGTRLLVL.

The rearrangement joins TRBV20-1 to TRBJ2-1; D remains ambiguous. This CDR3 is built from 13 residues. CDR1 DFQATT and CDR2 SNEGSKA come from the germline V gene (reference sequence). Trimming took off 2 bases at V and 4 bases at J, with 9 bases between the two ends. The CDR3 spells CSARRSNYNEQFF. CDR3 sequence (DNA): TGCAGTGCTAGAAGGAGTAATTACAATGAGCAGTTCTTC.

This clonotype was detected a few times. The chain employs TRBV7-2 and TRBJ1-1; tentatively, D is TRBD1 (6 bases). The CDR3 spans 15 residues. V lost 4 bases to trimming and J lost 2 bases, with 14 bases between them. Germline values: CDR1 SGHTA, CDR2 FQGNSA. The CDR3, as DNA: TGTGCCAGCAGCTCCCGGGGGGGCAGTAACACTGAAGCTTTCTTT. Residues: CASSSRGGSNTEAFF. The full variable domain, in which reference TRBV7-2 and TRBJ1-1 provide the parts outside the CDR3, is GAGVSQSPSNKVTEKGKDVELRCDPISGHTALYWYRQSLGQGLEFLIYFQGNSAPDKSGLPSDRFSAERTGGSVSTLTIQRTQQEDSAVYLCASSSRGGSNTEAFFGQGTRLTVV.

This clonotype was seen only once. The chain links TRBV5-1 to TRBJ1-1, with D possibly TRBD1 on 6 matching bases. The CDR3 has 13 residues. The germline CDR1 and CDR2 sequences are SGHRS and YFSETQ. Trimming removed 4 bases at V and 7 bases at J, with 14 bases between. Written as DNA, the CDR3 is TGCGCCAGCAGCCTGGAGGGCAGGGGTGAAGCTTTCTTT. It encodes CASSLEGRGEAFF.

This clonotype was counted a single time. The chain links TRBV12-3 or TRBV12-4 to TRBJ1-5; 8 positions agree with TRBD1. V lost 5 bases, J lost 3 bases, and 3 bases stayed unmatched. The CDR3 extends over 14 amino acids. The CDR3 region has the DNA TGTGCCAGCAGTAAGACAGGGGTCAATCAGCCCCAGCATTTT. Translating gives CASSKTGVNQPQHF.

The J gene is TRBJ2-3, the V gene TRBV7-3; TRBD2 matches 7 bases. Looked up from germline, CDR1 is SGHTA and CDR2 is FQGTGA. The CDR3 contains 14 residues. After removal of 5 bases from V and 1 base from J, the junction contained 3 bases not matched to a gene. The CDR3 protein is CASSPLAGTDTQYF. The DNA for the CDR3 is TGTGCCAGCAGCCCGCTAGCGGGCACAGATACGCAGTATTTT.

The genes are TRBV12-3 or TRBV12-4 and TRBJ1-1; D is uncertain. This CDR3 region has 14 residues. V was pared by 7 bases and J by 1 base, with 13 bases between. CDR3 DNA sequence: TGTGCCAGCATTTACTCCCTTGGGAACACTGAAGCTTTCTTT. Translating it yields CASIYSLGNTEAFF.

This clonotype was seen only a few times. V gene TRBV5-1 combines with J gene TRBJ1-1; maybe TRBD1 (5 bases). Trimming cost V 4 bases and J 0 bases, with 13 bases left between them. CDR1 is SGHRS and CDR2 is YFSETQ in the germline V gene. The CDR3 is 15 residues long. The CDR3: CASSDPGRMNTEAFF. The CDR3 DNA is TGCGCCAGCAGCGACCCGGGACGGATGAACACTGAAGCTTTCTTT.

The chain links TRBV5-1 to TRBJ2-1, with D possibly TRBD2 on 6 matching bases. V was cut by 1 base and J by 8 bases, with 13 bases left in between. The CDR3 loop spans 14 amino acids. CDR1 and CDR2 from the germline V gene are SGHRS and YFSETQ. The DNA of the CDR3 is TGCGCCAGCAGCTTGTTCGGGAGTAGCGATGAGCAGTTCTTC. As protein: CASSLFGSSDEQFF.

The chain combines TRBV20-1 with TRBJ1-1, with unresolved D. The CDR3 loop spans 14 amino acids. V lost 3 bases to trimming and J lost 3 bases, with 14 bases between them. The V gene's germline CDR1 is DFQATT and CDR2 SNEGSKA (reference sequence). The CDR3 coding sequence is TGCAGTGCTAGCATAAGTGAGCGGGACACTGAAGCTTTCTTT. Protein product: CSASISERDTEAFF.

About this clonotype: One junction end does not reproduce the germline sequence, and a read error may be involved. This chain joins TRBV20-1 and TRBJ1-1, with 9 bases matching TRBD1. The CDR3 sequence is 14 residues long. CDR1 and CDR2 (germline): DFQATT, SNEGSKA (reference sequence). As DNA, the CDR3 is TGTGCCAGTAGTAGAAACAGGGGGCGGACTGAGGCTTTCTTT. Translating it yields CASSRNRGRTEAFF.

The gene calls are TRBV5-4 and TRBJ2-3; no clear D. The J call may be in error: the DNA end matches TRBJ1-5 better. The germline V gene has CDR1 SGHNT and CDR2 YYREEE (reference sequence). CDR3 size: 14 residues. As DNA, the CDR3 is TGTGCCAGCAGCCACCGAGCCTCCACAGATACGCAGCATTTT. Translated, it gives CASSHRASTDTQHF.

The chain links TRBV6-5 to TRBJ1-3; the match to TRBD1 covers 7 bases. The CDR3 length is 15 residues. Per the germline V gene, CDR1 is MNHEY and CDR2 is SVGAGI. V shed 8 bases and J 1 base; nucleotides not matched to a gene: 8. The CDR3 here is CASYRGEGSGNTIYF. The CDR3 coding sequence is TGTGCCAGCTACAGGGGTGAAGGATCTGGAAACACCATATATTTT.

This chain connects TRBV5-5 to TRBJ1-5; no definite D call. V lost 0 bases and J 1 base, leaving 2 bases between the germline ends. There are 13 residues in the CDR3. Germline assignment: CDR1 SGHKS and CDR2 YYEKEE (reference sequence). The CDR3 is CASSLDSNQPQHF. The CDR3 DNA reads TGTGCCAGCAGCTTGGACAGCAATCAGCCCCAGCATTTT.

The rearrangement uses TRBV6-5 and TRBJ1-1, with no clear D. The CDR3 totals 15 residues. Germline V gene lookup returns CDR1 MNHEY and CDR2 SVGAGI. V was pared by 2 bases and J by 1 base, with 11 bases between. The CDR3 reads CASSYGPQGNTEAFF. CDR3 nucleotides: TGTGCCAGCAGTTACGGACCCCAAGGGAACACTGAAGCTTTCTTT.

On this clonotype itself: Compared with germline, one end of the junction differs, possibly owing to a read error. J is TRBJ2-3 and V is TRBV7-9, with D tentatively TRBD1 (6 bases). Germline V gene data show CDR1 as SEHNR and CDR2 as FQNEAQ (reference sequence). This CDR3 spans 15 amino acids. CDR3 in DNA: TGTGCCAGCAGCTTAGGGGCAGGGGTCACAGAAACGCAGTATTTT. As protein: CASSLGAGVTETQYF.

This chain uses TRBV12-3 or TRBV12-4 with TRBJ2-2, with 11 bases fitting TRBD2. The CDR3 covers 14 residues. Losses at the gene ends were 2 bases for V and 7 bases for J; bases not matched to a gene: 0. The CDR3 protein is CASSLLAGGGELFF. For the CDR3, the DNA is TGTGCCAGCAGTTTACTAGCGGGAGGCGGGGAGCTGTTTTTT.

This chain joins TRBV6-4 and TRBJ2-7, with D possibly being TRBD1 (5 bases). Germline loops: CDR1 MRHNA, CDR2 SNTAGT. Trimming removed 6 bases from V and 1 base from J, with 7 bases in between. The CDR3 is 12 residues long. CDR3 nucleotide sequence: TGTGCCAGCAGCGACAGTTCCTACGAGCAGTACTTC. Translating it yields CASSDSSYEQYF.

The chain combines TRBV6-2 or TRBV6-3 with TRBJ2-7, with D maybe TRBD2 (5 bases). V dropped 5 bases and J dropped 0 bases, with 11 bases sitting between them. Germline CDR1 reads MNHEY; CDR2 reads SVGEGT. This CDR3 is built from 14 residues. CDR3 amino acids: CASSTPSSSYEQYF. The CDR3 nucleotides read TGTGCCAGCAGTACCCCTAGCAGCTCCTACGAGCAGTACTTC.

The V and J genes are TRBV20-1 and TRBJ2-1; D gene unclear. The V gene lost 7 bases and the J gene lost 8 bases, with 15 bases spanning the gap. The CDR3 spans 12 residues. The germline gives CDR1 DFQATT, CDR2 SNEGSKA (reference sequence). CDR3 protein: CSGRSDGDEQFF. The CDR3 bases are TGCAGTGGTCGGTCAGATGGGGATGAGCAGTTCTTC.

This clonotype was recorded a few times. The chain employs TRBV5-1 and TRBJ1-6, with D unresolved. This CDR3 has 13 amino acids. V shed 0 bases and J shed 8 bases, with 6 bases lying between them. CDR1 and CDR2 from the germline V gene are SGHRS and YFSETQ. Here the CDR3 DNA reads TGCGCCAGCAGCTTGGGGCAGGATTCACCCCTCCACTTT. Translated: CASSLGQDSPLHF.

This chain uses TRBV20-1 with TRBJ1-3, with TRBD1 matching over 7 bases. Per germline, CDR1 DFQATT and CDR2 SNEGSKA (reference sequence). V was clipped by 3 bases and J by 7 bases; unmatched bases: 12. The CDR3 consists of 15 residues. The CDR3 bases are TGCAGTGCTAGCCCCCGAGACAGGGATGTTAACACCATATATTTT. It is translated as CSASPRDRDVNTIYF.

The chain couples TRBV15 to TRBJ2-7, with 7 positions matching TRBD1. With 6 bases clipped from V and 2 bases from J, the junction kept 7 bases outside the gene matches. This CDR3 is 14 amino acids long. Germline V lookup: CDR1 LNHNV, CDR2 YYDKDF (reference sequence). CDR3 sequence (DNA): TGTGCCACCAGTACCCGGGACAGAGCCTACGAGCAGTACTTC. Translating gives CATSTRDRAYEQYF. Variable domain in full (rest from reference TRBV15 and TRBJ2-7): DAMVIQNPRYQVTQFGKPVTLSCSQTLNHNVMYWYQQKSSQAPKLLFHYYDKDFNNEADTPDNFQSRRPNTSFCFLDIRSPGLGDTAMYLCATSTRDRAYEQYFGPGTRLTVT.

The chain links TRBV12-3 or TRBV12-4 to TRBJ2-3; D not certain. V was clipped by 6 bases and J by 0 bases, with 4 bases between them. CDR3 size: 12 residues. CDR3 nucleotides: TGTGCCAGCAGCCGTAGCACAGATACGCAGTATTTT. Translating gives CASSRSTDTQYF.

CDR3 sequence reads: CASSLAGTSGEETQYF. The CDR3 DNA sequence: TGCGCCAGCAGCCTGGCCGGGACTAGCGGGGAGGAGACCCAGTACTTC. The chain combines TRBV4-1 with TRBJ2-5; 13 nucleotides align to TRBD2. The CDR3 contains 16 residues. CDR1 and CDR2 (germline): MGHRA, YSYEKL. After removal of 4 bases from V and 5 bases from J, the junction contained 7 bases not matched to a gene.

The chain carries TRBV15 and TRBJ2-2; 7 bases match TRBD1. The V gene end was trimmed by 1 base and the J gene end by 0 bases; junction bases not matched to a gene: 5. CDR3 length equals 17 residues. Looked up from germline, CDR1 is LNHNV and CDR2 is YYDKDF (reference sequence). DNA for the CDR3: TGTGCCACCAGCAGAGTCGTGGGGACAGCGAACACCGGGGAGCTGTTTTTT. Translation: CATSRVVGTANTGELFF.